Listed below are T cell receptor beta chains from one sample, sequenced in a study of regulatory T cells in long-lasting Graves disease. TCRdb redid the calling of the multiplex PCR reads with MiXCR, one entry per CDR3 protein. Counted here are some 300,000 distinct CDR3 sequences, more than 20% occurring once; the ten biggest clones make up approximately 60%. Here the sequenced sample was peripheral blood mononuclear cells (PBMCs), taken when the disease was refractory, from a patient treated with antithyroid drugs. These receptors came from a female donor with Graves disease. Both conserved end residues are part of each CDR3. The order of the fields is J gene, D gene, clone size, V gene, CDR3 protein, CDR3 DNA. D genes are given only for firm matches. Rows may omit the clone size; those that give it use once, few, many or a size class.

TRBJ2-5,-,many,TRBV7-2,CASSFGGSETQYF,TGTGCCAGCAGTTTTGGTGGGAGTGAGACCCAGTACTTC
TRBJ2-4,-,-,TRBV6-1,CASSESFAGGLAKNIQYF,TGTGCCAGCAGTGAATCCTTCGCCGGGGGGCTAGCCAAAAACATTCAGTACTTC
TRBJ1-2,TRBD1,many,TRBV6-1,CASSLQGDGGYTF,TGTGCCAGCAGCTTACAGGGGGATGGTGGCTACACCTTC
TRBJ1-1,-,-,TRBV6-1,CASRPTESVYTEAFF,TGTGCCAGCAGACCCACAGAATCCGTGTACACTGAAGCTTTCTTT
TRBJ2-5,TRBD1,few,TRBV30,CAWSLDRYQETQYF,TGTGCCTGGAGTTTGGACAGGTACCAAGAGACCCAGTACTTC
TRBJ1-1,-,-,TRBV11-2,CASSRRGREGNTEAFF,TGTGCCAGCAGCCGGCGCGGGAGGGAAGGTAACACTGAAGCTTTCTTT
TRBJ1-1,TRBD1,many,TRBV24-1,CATAPGTGDTEAFF,TGTGCCACCGCTCCCGGGACAGGCGACACTGAAGCTTTCTTT
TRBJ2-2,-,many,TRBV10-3,CAISGREHTGELFF,TGTGCCATCAGTGGCAGGGAACACACCGGGGAGCTGTTTTTT
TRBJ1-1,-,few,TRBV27,CVSSFEGNTEAFF,TGTGTCAGCAGTTTTGAGGGAAACACTGAAGCTTTCTTT
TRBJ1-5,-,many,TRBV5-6,CASSLVGEGQPQHF,TGTGCCAGCAGCTTGGTAGGGGAAGGCCAGCCCCAGCATTTT
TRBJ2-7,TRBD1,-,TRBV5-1,CASSFGAGGIYEQYF,TGCGCCAGCAGCTTCGGGGCAGGGGGAATCTACGAGCAGTACTTC
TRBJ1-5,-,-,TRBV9,CASSRYLAKDQPQHF,TGTGCCAGCAGCCGCTACCTCGCGAAAGATCAGCCCCAGCATTTT
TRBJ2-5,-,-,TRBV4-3,CASRRTQETQYF,TGCGCCAGCAGGCGGACCCAAGAGACCCAGTACTTC
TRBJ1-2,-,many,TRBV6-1,CASNPRTVENYGYTF,TGTGCCAGCAACCCCCGGACCGTTGAGAACTATGGCTACACCTTC
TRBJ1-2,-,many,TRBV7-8,CASSLTPGGSPGYTF,TGTGCCAGCAGCTTAACCCCCGGGGGATCCCCTGGCTACACCTTC
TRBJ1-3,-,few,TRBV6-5,CASSSYSGNTIYF,TGTGCCAGCAGTTCCTACTCTGGAAACACCATATATTTT
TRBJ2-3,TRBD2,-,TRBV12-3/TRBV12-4,CASSSEGRAEDTQYF,TGTGCCAGCAGTTCGGAGGGGAGGGCCGAAGATACGCAGTATTTT
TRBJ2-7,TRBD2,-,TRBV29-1,CSVPLAGGSYEQYF,TGCAGCGTTCCACTAGCGGGAGGGTCCTACGAGCAGTACTTC
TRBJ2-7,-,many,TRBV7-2,CASSHAVSPYEQYF,TGTGCCAGCAGCCACGCCGTCAGTCCCTACGAGCAGTACTTC
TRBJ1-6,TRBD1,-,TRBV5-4,CASSSRTGAINSPLHF,TGTGCCAGCAGCTCCCGGACAGGCGCGATAAATTCACCCCTCCACTTT
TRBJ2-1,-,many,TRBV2,CASTQIRRDEQFF,TGTGCCAGCACGCAGATACGGAGGGATGAGCAGTTCTTC
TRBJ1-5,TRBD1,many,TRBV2,CAGSGTGNNQPQHF,TGTGCCGGATCAGGGACAGGGAACAATCAGCCCCAGCATTTT
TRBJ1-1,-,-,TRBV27,CASSHRAGHTEAFF,TGTGCCAGCAGCCACAGGGCAGGGCACACTGAAGCTTTCTTT
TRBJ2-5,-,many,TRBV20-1,CSAPTSSAGETQYF,TGCAGTGCGCCCACTTCTAGCGCAGGAGAGACCCAGTACTTC
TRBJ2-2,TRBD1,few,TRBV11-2,CASRPIRGLSGELFF,TGTGCCAGCAGACCGATTAGGGGGCTGAGCGGGGAGCTGTTTTTT
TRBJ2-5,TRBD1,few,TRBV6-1,CATGQGDQETQYF,TGTGCCACGGGACAGGGAGACCAAGAGACCCAGTACTTC
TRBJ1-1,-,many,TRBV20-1,CSAVPRGEAFF,TGCAGTGCTGTCCCAAGGGGGGAAGCTTTCTTT
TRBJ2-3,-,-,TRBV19,CASSIDPIAEYTDTQYF,TGTGCCAGTAGTATAGATCCAATAGCGGAATACACAGATACGCAGTATTTT
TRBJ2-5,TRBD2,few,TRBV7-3,CASSRSGGEMETQYF,TGTGCCAGCAGCCGGTCGGGGGGGGAAATGGAGACCCAGTACTTC
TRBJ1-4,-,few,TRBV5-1,CASSPYEATNEKLFF,TGCGCCAGCAGCCCCTATGAAGCAACTAATGAAAAACTGTTTTTT
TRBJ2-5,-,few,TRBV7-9,CASSLRLQETQYF,TGTGCCAGCAGCTTAAGGCTTCAAGAGACCCAGTACTTC
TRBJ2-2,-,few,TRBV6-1,CASSEAFDTGELFF,TGTGCCAGCAGTGAAGCTTTCGACACCGGGGAGCTGTTTTTT